The 25 T cell receptor beta chains presented below share a single source sample, sequenced in a study of identical twins. TCRdb recomputed calls from the 5' RACE reads with MiXCR, one row per CDR3 protein. The sample yields some 500,000 distinct CDR3 sequences, 22% seen once. The sample also formed part of further work on T cells expressing NK-cell markers.

Source material: CD4+ T cells sorted from blood. These receptors came from a young woman in good health.

This clonotype was picked up a small number of times. V usage is TRBV9 and J usage is TRBJ1-6; the match to TRBD1 covers 8 bases. This CDR3 spans 15 amino acids. V lost 2 bases, J lost 10 bases, and 8 bases stayed unmatched. The germline gives CDR1 SGDLS, CDR2 YYNGEE. CDR3 sequence reads: CASSVKQGAGSPLHF. The CDR3 DNA follows: TGTGCCAGCAGCGTCAAGCAGGGGGCCGGGTCACCCCTCCACTTT.

This clonotype was seen at least ten times. The chain carries TRBV12-3 or TRBV12-4 and TRBJ1-2; 9 positions match TRBD1. V trimming: 7 bases; J trimming: 8 bases; junction bases outside the gene matches: 5. This CDR3 is 12 amino acids long. The CDR3 sequence is CASTDRGNGYTF. The CDR3 DNA reads TGTGCCAGCACCGACAGGGGGAACGGCTACACCTTC.

The chain couples TRBV20-1 to TRBJ2-7, with TRBD2 matching 13 bases. Germline CDR1 DFQATT, CDR2 SNEGSKA (reference sequence). The trim removed 5 bases at V and 7 bases at J, leaving 8 bases unmatched. CDR3 size: 14 residues. The CDR3 loop reads CSAGGLAGELEQYF. The DNA of the CDR3 is TGCAGTGCTGGAGGACTAGCGGGGGAGCTTGAGCAGTACTTC.

The CDR3 spells CATSRATGLGGYTF. CDR3 bases: TGTGCCACCAGCAGAGCCACAGGGCTCGGAGGCTACACCTTC. The chain carries TRBV15 and TRBJ1-2; a possible D gene is TRBD1 (6 bases). In germline, CDR1 is LNHNV, CDR2 YYDKDF (reference sequence). CDR3 length: 14 residues. V gave up 1 base and J gave up 8 bases, with 14 bases separating them.

This rearrangement joins TRBV6-1 to TRBJ2-2; 7 bases are shared with TRBD1. V was pared by 11 bases and J by 3 bases, with 6 bases of the junction left unmatched. This CDR3 is built from 13 residues. Germline-derived CDR1 and CDR2 are MNHNS and SASEGT. CDR3 coding DNA: TGTGCCGGCCAAGGGGGCTACACCGGGGAGCTGTTTTTT. This sequence encodes CAGQGGYTGELFF.

This clonotype appeared a few times. The J gene is TRBJ2-5, the V gene TRBV20-1; D may be TRBD2 (6 bases). Germline assignment: CDR1 DFQATT and CDR2 SNEGSKA (reference sequence). The CDR3 loop spans 12 amino acids. V was cut by 1 base and J by 6 bases, with 9 bases left in between. CDR3 protein: CSARGREKTQYF. DNA for the CDR3: TGCAGTGCTAGAGGGAGGGAGAAGACCCAGTACTTC.

This chain connects TRBV24-1 to TRBJ2-1; D is unresolved. CDR1 and CDR2 from the germline V gene are KGHDR and SFDVKD. The CDR3 consists of 14 residues. V lost 9 bases to trimming and J lost 7 bases, with 18 bases between them. CDR3 in amino acids: CATSSGDRPNEQFF. CDR3 sequence (DNA): TGTGCCACCTCCTCCGGCGACCGACCTAATGAGCAGTTCTTC.

The table lists this clonotype with a count of one. The J gene is TRBJ2-3, the V gene TRBV2; no definite D call. Trimming stripped 7 bases from V and 2 bases from J, with 10 bases between. The CDR3 loop spans 13 amino acids. Germline CDR1 SNHLY, CDR2 FYNNEI. CDR3 sequence: CASKLSSTDTQYF. The CDR3 bases are TGTGCCAGCAAGCTCTCCTCCACAGATACGCAGTATTTT.

This clonotype was observed a handful of times. This chain uses TRBV20-1 with TRBJ2-3; 11 positions match TRBD1. The CDR3 sequence is 15 residues long. V lost 6 bases, J lost 4 bases, and 9 bases stayed unmatched. CDR1 and CDR2 from the germline V gene are DFQATT and SNEGSKA (reference sequence). CDR3 coding DNA: TGCAGTGCCCCGAGGACAGGGGGCTTCGCAGATACGCAGTATTTT. Amino acids: CSAPRTGGFADTQYF.

The V and J genes are TRBV6-1 and TRBJ2-7; a possible D gene is TRBD2 (5 bases). The CDR3 loop spans 13 amino acids. Germline V gene sequence: CDR1 MNHNS, CDR2 SASEGT. The V gene lost 7 bases and the J gene lost 3 bases, with 13 bases spanning the gap. The CDR3 bases are TGTGCCAGCAAAGATGAGGACTTCTACGAGCAGTACTTC. Its translation is CASKDEDFYEQYF.

The rearrangement links TRBV6-5 to TRBJ2-5; D not resolved. The V end was cut by 0 bases, the J end by 4 bases, with 9 bases between. Germline CDR1 is MNHEY and CDR2 is SVGAGI. The CDR3 is made up of 14 amino acids. CDR3 in amino acids: CASSYSPLGETQYF. Written as DNA, the CDR3 is TGTGCCAGCAGTTACTCGCCCCTGGGAGAGACCCAGTACTTC.

The chain is built from TRBV6-5 and TRBJ2-5, with D perhaps matching TRBD1 (5 bases). Germline CDR1 is MNHEY and CDR2 is SVGAGI. The V end lost 2 bases, the J end lost 1 base, and 11 bases lay between the germline ends. There are 15 residues in the CDR3. The CDR3 spells CASSYLPTAQETQYF. The CDR3 region has the DNA TGTGCCAGCAGTTACCTCCCGACAGCCCAAGAGACCCAGTACTTC.

The J gene is TRBJ2-7, the V gene TRBV20-1; 7 bases are a match to TRBD1. The CDR3 runs to 13 residues. The V gene end was trimmed by 2 bases and the J gene end by 4 bases; junction bases not matched to a gene: 5. Germline loops: CDR1 DFQATT, CDR2 SNEGSKA (reference sequence). For the CDR3, the DNA is TGCAGTGCTAGACGGACAGGAGTATACGAGCAGTACTTC. This encodes CSARRTGVYEQYF.

This clonotype was picked up many times. This chain uses TRBV20-1 with TRBJ2-7, with D unclear. Germline values: CDR1 DFQATT, CDR2 SNEGSKA (reference sequence). The CDR3 totals 12 residues. The ends were cut back, 3 bases at V and 4 bases at J, with 10 bases in the middle. The CDR3 is CSASPGRYEQYF. The CDR3 coding sequence is TGCAGTGCTAGTCCAGGCAGGTACGAGCAGTACTTC.

This clonotype was detected a few times. V and J are TRBV10-3 and TRBJ2-7; 7 nucleotides align to TRBD2. The ends lost 3 bases at V and 0 bases at J; junction bases unmatched: 5. This CDR3 region has 15 residues. CDR1 and CDR2 from the germline V gene are ENHRY and SYGVKD. This CDR3 reads CAISDESGTSYEQYF. The DNA for the CDR3 is TGTGCCATCAGTGATGAGAGCGGGACCTCCTACGAGCAGTACTTC.

This clonotype was seen only a few times. This chain connects TRBV20-1 to TRBJ2-1, with D tentatively TRBD1 (5 bases). V was trimmed by 4 bases and J by 3 bases, leaving 10 bases between them. CDR3 size: 13 residues. CDR1 and CDR2 from the germline V gene are DFQATT and SNEGSKA (reference sequence). This chain's CDR3 is CSAKGANYNEQFF. CDR3 nucleotide sequence: TGCAGTGCTAAAGGGGCGAACTACAATGAGCAGTTCTTC.

The J gene is TRBJ2-3, the V gene TRBV29-1, with 15 nucleotides matching TRBD2. V shed 7 bases and J 5 bases; nucleotides not matched to a gene: 4. The CDR3 extends over 14 amino acids. Per the germline V gene, CDR1 is SQVTM and CDR2 is ANQGSEA. The CDR3 DNA sequence: TGCAGCGCGGGACTAGCGGGAGGAGGAGATACGCAGTATTTT. This encodes CSAGLAGGGDTQYF.

The chain is built from TRBV12-3 or TRBV12-4 and TRBJ2-1; 12 bases map to TRBD2. V trimming: 7 bases; J trimming: 4 bases; junction bases outside the gene matches: 14. The CDR3 contains 18 residues. DNA of the CDR3: TGTGCCAGCACCTTTGGGGGGTGGGGGACTAGCGGGTACAATGAGCAGTTCTTC. Its protein is CASTFGGWGTSGYNEQFF.

V is TRBV20-1 and J is TRBJ2-3; TRBD2 aligns across 9 bases. The CDR3 runs to 15 residues. Losses at the gene ends were 2 bases for V and 6 bases for J; bases not matched to a gene: 9. The germline CDR1 and CDR2 sequences are DFQATT and SNEGSKA (reference sequence). CDR3 region: CSARSLAGVGDTQYF. In DNA form, the CDR3 reads TGCAGTGCTAGATCTTTAGCGGGAGTGGGGGATACGCAGTATTTT.

This clonotype has only a few counts. V and J are TRBV5-1 and TRBJ2-1, with a tentative D call TRBD1 (6 bases). The CDR3 sequence is 17 residues long. Germline values: CDR1 SGHRS, CDR2 YFSETQ. The V gene lost 4 bases and the J gene lost 0 bases, with 17 bases spanning the gap. For the CDR3, the DNA is TGCGCCAGCAGCCCGCGTGGGGGCCGCAGCTCCTACAATGAGCAGTTCTTC. Translating it yields CASSPRGGRSSYNEQFF.

The chain carries TRBV12-3 or TRBV12-4 and TRBJ1-4; possibly TRBD1 for D (6 bases). V lost 0 bases and J 11 bases, leaving 10 bases between the germline ends. The CDR3 spans 13 residues. The CDR3 DNA reads as TGTGCCAGCAGTTTAGCCGGGGGCGGGAAACTGTTTTTT. Residues: CASSLAGGGKLFF.

The gene calls are TRBV12-3 or TRBV12-4 and TRBJ2-2; 7 bases are shared with TRBD1. J lost 7 bases, V lost 6 bases, and 8 bases had no gene match. The CDR3 has 14 residues. The DNA of the CDR3 is TGTGCCAGCAGATCCAAACAGGGGCACGGGGAGCTGTTTTTT. It encodes CASRSKQGHGELFF.

This clonotype was seen a few times. CDR3 coding DNA: TGCGCCAGCAGCCCACTAGCGGCCCGCACAGATACGCAGTATTTT. This translates into CASSPLAARTDTQYF. The V call is TRBV4-1, the J call TRBJ2-3; 8 nucleotides match TRBD2. The trim removed 4 bases at V and 1 base at J, leaving 4 bases unmatched. From germline, CDR1 is MGHRA and CDR2 YSYEKL. This CDR3 comprises 15 residues.

Many counts were recorded for this clonotype. V is TRBV12-3 or TRBV12-4 and J is TRBJ1-2, with D unresolved. The CDR3 spans 12 residues. The V end was cut by 5 bases, the J end by 6 bases, with 10 bases between. As DNA, the CDR3 is TGTGCCAGCAGTAAAGGAGGAGATGGCTACACCTTC. This translates into CASSKGGDGYTF.

In DNA form, the CDR3 reads TGTGCCAGCACCGGGACAGCAGCCTACGAGCAGTACTTC. As protein: CASTGTAAYEQYF. This chain uses TRBV6-6 with TRBJ2-7; 7 nucleotides line up with TRBD1. CDR1 is MNHNY, CDR2 SVGAGI, per germline (reference sequence). CDR3 length equals 13 residues. With 7 bases clipped from V and 2 bases from J, the junction kept 5 bases outside the gene matches.